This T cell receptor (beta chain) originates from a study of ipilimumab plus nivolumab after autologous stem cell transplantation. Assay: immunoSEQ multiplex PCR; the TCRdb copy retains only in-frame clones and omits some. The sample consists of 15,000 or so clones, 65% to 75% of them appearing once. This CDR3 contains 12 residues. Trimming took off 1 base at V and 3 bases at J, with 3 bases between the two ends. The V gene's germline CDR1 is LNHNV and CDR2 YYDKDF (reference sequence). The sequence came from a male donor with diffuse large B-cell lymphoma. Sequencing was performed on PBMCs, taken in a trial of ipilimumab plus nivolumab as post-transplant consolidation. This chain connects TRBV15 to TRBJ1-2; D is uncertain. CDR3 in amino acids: CATSRGDYGYTF. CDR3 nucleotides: TGTGCCACCAGCAGAGGTGACTATGGCTACACCTTC.